Each of the 18 T cell receptor beta chains below was sequenced from the same sample in a study of cytomegalovirus exposure and HLA in healthy donors. The study ran its PCR with 60 Vbeta and 13 Jbeta primers. TCRdb's copy holds only in-frame clones and misses some; the assay was immunoSEQ multiplex PCR. The data contain about 140,000 clones, about 79% of them seen just once; the ten biggest clones take up under 4.5%. Sequenced: PBMCs. These receptors were taken from a man aged 35 to 55 in good health and CMV-seropositive.

The CDR3 DNA reads TGCAGCGTTGCCGTATCGGGACTAGTGGAGAATGAGCAGTTCTTC. Translation gives CSVAVSGLVENEQFF. The rearrangement joins TRBV29-1 to TRBJ2-1; TRBD2 aligns across 8 bases. The V gene end was trimmed by 4 bases and the J gene end by 7 bases; junction bases not matched to a gene: 12. This CDR3 is 15 amino acids long. Per germline, CDR1 SQVTM and CDR2 ANQGSEA.

Of note for this clone: Other DNA sequences in this sample translate to the same CDR3. The CDR3 bases are TGCGCCAGCAGCTTGGAACCTAGCGGGGCACAAGAGACCCAGTACTTC. Its protein product is CASSLEPSGAQETQYF. V is TRBV5-1 and J is TRBJ2-5, with 9 bases matching TRBD2. The length of the CDR3 is 16 residues. From germline, CDR1 is SGHRS and CDR2 YFSETQ. V shed 0 bases and J 2 bases; nucleotides not matched to a gene: 5.

The chain joins TRBV9 to TRBJ2-1, with TRBD2 identical over 14 bases. The CDR3 has 16 residues. With 3 bases clipped from V and 5 bases from J, the junction kept 4 bases outside the gene matches. Germline-derived CDR1 and CDR2 are SGDLS and YYNGEE. This CDR3 is CASSDWTSGRNNEQFF. The CDR3 DNA is TGTGCCAGCAGCGATTGGACTAGCGGGAGGAACAATGAGCAGTTCTTC.

Regarding this clone: This likely comes from a read error, as the CDR3 has no conserved phenylalanine or tryptophan at its end. The DNA is left out, because the CDR3 cannot be placed on it with certainty; the CDR3 is given as TCRdb lists it. J is TRBJ1-2 and V is TRBV5-6; the D segment call TRBD1 is taken from the table without a DNA check. Germline CDR1 is SGHDT and CDR2 is YYEEEE. The CDR3 numbers 13 amino acids, ends counted. This chain's CDR3 is CASSLGPDTPPTA.

The chain combines TRBV9 with TRBJ2-1, with TRBD2 matching 13 bases. Germline V CDR1 and CDR2: SGDLS, YYNGEE. Unmatched junction bases numbered 10, after V lost 7 bases and J lost 9 bases. This CDR3 has 15 residues. The CDR3 coding sequence is TGTGCCAGCGGCTGGGGGACTAGCGGGACGGTTGAGCAGTTCTTC. Translation: CASGWGTSGTVEQFF.

The chain employs TRBV6-1 and TRBJ2-2, with 7 bases lining up with TRBD1. With 7 bases clipped from V and 5 bases from J, the junction kept 10 bases outside the gene matches. Germline V gene data show CDR1 as MNHNS and CDR2 as SASEGT. This CDR3 has 15 residues. The CDR3 DNA sequence: TGTGCCAGCACCAAACAGGGGTCTTGGACCGGGGAGCTGTTTTTT. Amino acids: CASTKQGSWTGELFF.

The J gene is TRBJ1-4, the V gene TRBV6-6, with a tentative D call TRBD1 (6 bases). CDR3 length equals 14 residues. Deletions cut 8 bases from V and 1 base from J, with 11 bases between. CDR1 is MNHNY, CDR2 SVGAGI, per germline (reference sequence). CDR3 in DNA: TGTGCCAGCGCCAAGGGGGAAACTAATGAAAAACTGTTTTTT. This codes for CASAKGETNEKLFF.

The rearrangement uses TRBV7-2 and TRBJ2-3, with D perhaps TRBD2 (7 bases). This CDR3 contains 15 residues. Germline loops: CDR1 SGHTA, CDR2 FQGNSA. V dropped 3 bases and J dropped 5 bases, with 15 bases sitting between them. CDR3 residues: CASSFVGGQEDTQYF. Written as DNA, the CDR3 is TGTGCCAGCAGCTTTGTGGGGGGGCAAGAAGATACGCAGTATTTT.

The table lists this clone with a count of one. The chain employs TRBV19 and TRBJ2-7, with 7 bases lining up with TRBD1. V gave up 3 bases and J gave up 2 bases; unmatched junction bases: 4. The CDR3 consists of 14 residues. Germline assignment: CDR1 LNHDA and CDR2 SQIVND (reference sequence). CDR3 nucleotide sequence: TGTGCCAGTAGTATTCAACAGGGGACCTACGAGCAGTACTTC. Translating it yields CASSIQQGTYEQYF. Full variable domain (missing parts from reference TRBV19 and TRBJ2-7): DGGITQSPKYLFRKEGQNVTLSCEQNLNHDAMYWYRQDPGQGLRLIYYSQIVNDFQKGDIAEGYSVSREKKESFPLTVTSAQKNPTAFYLCASSIQQGTYEQYFGPGTRLTVT.

The chain combines TRBV12-5 with TRBJ2-6; TRBD1 matches 9 bases. The CDR3 has 17 amino acids. V dropped 7 bases and J dropped 0; count of bases not matched to a gene: 7. CDR1 is LGHNT, CDR2 FRNRAP, per germline. CDR3: CASARTGVSSGANVLTF. The DNA for the CDR3 is TGTGCTAGTGCCCGGACAGGGGTATCCTCTGGGGCCAACGTCCTGACTTTC.

This clone was detected once. The chain carries TRBV19 and TRBJ2-7; D perhaps matches TRBD1 (7 bases). V was shortened by 9 bases and J by 7 bases, with 19 bases between the two germline ends. The CDR3 sequence is 13 residues long. Germline V gene sequence: CDR1 LNHDA, CDR2 SQIVND (reference sequence). CDR3 nucleotides: TGTGCCAGCAACCCCCGACAGGGAGGTGAGCAGTACTTC. Translated, it gives CASNPRQGGEQYF.

The genes are TRBV2 and TRBJ2-7; TRBD1 aligns across 11 bases. This CDR3 contains 13 residues. V lost 7 bases and J lost 5; bases outside the gene matches: 4. The germline V gene has CDR1 SNHLY and CDR2 FYNNEI. CDR3 sequence reads: CASIGTGGNEQYF. CDR3 coding DNA: TGTGCCAGCATTGGGACAGGGGGGAACGAGCAGTACTTC.

A note on this clone: One junction end does not reproduce the germline sequence, and a read error may be involved. The gene calls are TRBV7-2 and TRBJ1-3, with D unresolved. CDR1 SGHTA and CDR2 FQGNSA come from the germline V gene. The CDR3 contains 14 residues. The CDR3 sequence is CASSPTRAGNTIYF. The CDR3 DNA follows: TGCGCCAGCAGCCCAACTAGGGCTGGAAACACCATATATTTT.

The chain employs TRBV29-1 and TRBJ1-2; TRBD1 is a possible D gene (5 bases). The CDR3 runs 17 residues. Germline CDR1 is SQVTM and CDR2 is ANQGSEA. V shed 4 bases and J shed 5 bases, with 26 bases lying between them. CDR3 sequence (DNA): TGCAGCGTTGTAGGTGGGGCAGGGATTCAGAGGCGGTATGGCTACACCTTC. Its translation is CSVVGGAGIQRRYGYTF.

This clone has a handful of counts. The chain carries TRBV29-1 and TRBJ2-5; TRBD2 agrees at 12 bases. V gave up 2 bases and J gave up 5 bases; unmatched junction bases: 6. This CDR3 has 15 amino acids. CDR1 and CDR2 from the germline V gene are SQVTM and ANQGSEA. CDR3 region: CSVEKTSGGRETQYF. CDR3 sequence (DNA): TGCAGCGTTGAAAAGACTAGCGGGGGCCGGGAGACCCAGTACTTC. The variable domain in full, completed from reference TRBV29-1 and TRBJ2-5, reads SAVISQKPSRDICQRGTSLTIQCQVDSQVTMMFWYRQQPGQSLTLIATANQGSEATYESGFVIDKFPISRPNLTFSTLTVSNMSPEDSSIYLCSVEKTSGGRETQYFGPGTRLLVL.

This clone is a singleton in its sample. A junction boundary mismatches the germline segment, possibly from a read error. This sample also contains other DNA sequences that code for the same CDR3. The chain uses TRBV11-2 and TRBJ1-1, with 9 positions matching TRBD1. The CDR3 extends over 18 amino acids. The germline V gene encodes CDR1 SGHAT and CDR2 FQNNGV. The CDR3 sequence is CASSLAKGQGFMNTEAFF. The CDR3 DNA reads TGCGCCAGCAGCTTAGCAAAGGGACAGGGATTCATGAACACTGAAGCTTTCTTT.

V is TRBV5-6 and J is TRBJ2-5, with 9 bases matching TRBD1. Germline loops: CDR1 SGHDT, CDR2 YYEEEE. CDR3 length: 14 amino acids. The V and J ends lost 1 base and 3 bases, in that order; junction bases with no gene match: 1. CDR3 residues: CASSLWTGEETQYF. CDR3 DNA sequence: TGTGCCAGCAGCTTGTGGACAGGGGAAGAGACCCAGTACTTC.

This chain links TRBV7-2 with TRBJ1-1, with 7 positions matching TRBD1. Germline V gene lookup returns CDR1 SGHTA and CDR2 FQGNSA. The CDR3 totals 14 residues. The V and J ends lost 6 bases and 5 bases, in that order; junction bases with no gene match: 9. The CDR3: CASRRQGPVTEAFF. As DNA, the CDR3 is TGTGCCAGCAGACGACAGGGTCCCGTTACTGAAGCTTTCTTT.